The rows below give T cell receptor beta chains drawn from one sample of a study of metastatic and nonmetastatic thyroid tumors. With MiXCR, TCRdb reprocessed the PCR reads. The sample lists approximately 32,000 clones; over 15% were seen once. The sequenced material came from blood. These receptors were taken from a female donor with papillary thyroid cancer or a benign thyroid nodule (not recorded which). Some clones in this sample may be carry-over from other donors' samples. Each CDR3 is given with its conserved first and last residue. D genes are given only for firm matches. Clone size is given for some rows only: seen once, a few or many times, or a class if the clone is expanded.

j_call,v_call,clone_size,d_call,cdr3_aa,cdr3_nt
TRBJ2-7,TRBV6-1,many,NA,CASSNPRGGPSYEQYF,TGTGCCAGCAGTAACCCCCGGGGCGGTCCGTCCTACGAGCAGTACTTC
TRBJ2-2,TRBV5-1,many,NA,CASSLVLTGELFF,TGCGCCAGCAGCTTGGTTCTTACCGGGGAGCTGTTTTTT
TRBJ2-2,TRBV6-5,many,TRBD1,CASSYARQGAGELFF,TGTGCCAGCAGTTACGCTAGACAGGGGGCCGGGGAGCTGTTTTTT
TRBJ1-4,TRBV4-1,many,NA,CASRFSGTSNEKLFF,TGCGCCAGCAGGTTCTCAGGGACCTCTAATGAAAAACTGTTTTTT
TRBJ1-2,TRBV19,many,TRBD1,CASSFPGGSLYGYTF,TGTGCCAGTAGTTTCCCAGGGGGCTCTCTCTATGGCTACACCTTC
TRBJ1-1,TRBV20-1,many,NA,CSARPKMGEWAFF,TGCAGTGCTAGACCCAAGATGGGCGAGTGGGCTTTCTTT
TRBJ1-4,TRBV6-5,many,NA,CASSYSGVNEKLFF,TGTGCCAGCAGTTACTCAGGGGTTAATGAAAAACTGTTTTTT
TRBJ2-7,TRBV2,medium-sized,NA,CASSGQSYEQYF,TGTGCCAGCAGTGGACAATCCTACGAGCAGTACTTC
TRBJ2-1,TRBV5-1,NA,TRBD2,CASSDSGNLSYNEQFF,TGCGCCAGCTCGGATAGCGGGAACCTATCCTACAATGAGCAGTTCTTC
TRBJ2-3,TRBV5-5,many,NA,CASSFDPGPTDTQYF,TGTGCCAGCAGCTTTGACCCCGGCCCCACAGATACGCAGTATTTT
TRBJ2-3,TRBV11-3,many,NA,CASSLNRLGTQYF,TGTGCCAGCAGCTTGAACAGATTGGGTACGCAGTATTTT
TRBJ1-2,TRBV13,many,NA,CASSLVPRGSVVYGYTF,TGTGCCAGCAGCTTAGTACCCAGGGGCTCTGTGGTTTATGGCTACACCTTC
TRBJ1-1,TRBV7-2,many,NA,CASSPSGLGTEAFF,TGTGCCAGCAGCCCTTCGGGCCTGGGCACTGAAGCTTTCTTT